The sequence of this T cell receptor beta chain was determined in a study of blood T cell repertoires in COVID-19. The germline CDR1 and CDR2 sequences are LGHDT and YNNKEL (reference sequence). V trimming: 6 bases; J trimming: 3 bases; junction bases outside the gene matches: 3. This CDR3 has 14 residues. Repertoires were generated with immunoSEQ multiplex PCR, while TCRdb's copy carries only in-frame clones and drops some. The sample contains more than 150,000 clones, about nine tenths of which appear only once. The sequence was collected from a middle-aged man with acute or convalescent COVID-19. Material: peripheral blood. This chain connects TRBV3-1 (or the pseudogene TRBV3-2) to TRBJ1-2; 11 nucleotides agree with TRBD1. CDR3 protein: CASRRTGGDYGYTF. CDR3 sequence (DNA): TGTGCCAGCAGGCGGACAGGGGGCGACTATGGCTACACCTTC.